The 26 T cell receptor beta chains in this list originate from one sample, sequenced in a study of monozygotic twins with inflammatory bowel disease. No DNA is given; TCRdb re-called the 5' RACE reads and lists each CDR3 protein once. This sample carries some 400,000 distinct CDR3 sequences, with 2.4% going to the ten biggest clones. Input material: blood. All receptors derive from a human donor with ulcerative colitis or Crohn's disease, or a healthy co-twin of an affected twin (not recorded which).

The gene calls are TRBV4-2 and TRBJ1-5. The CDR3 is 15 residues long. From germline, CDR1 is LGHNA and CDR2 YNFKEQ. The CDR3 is CASSQAGDSNQPQHF.

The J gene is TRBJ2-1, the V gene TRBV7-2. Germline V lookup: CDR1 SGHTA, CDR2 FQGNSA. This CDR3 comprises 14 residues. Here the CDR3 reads CASSPVRSVNEQFF.

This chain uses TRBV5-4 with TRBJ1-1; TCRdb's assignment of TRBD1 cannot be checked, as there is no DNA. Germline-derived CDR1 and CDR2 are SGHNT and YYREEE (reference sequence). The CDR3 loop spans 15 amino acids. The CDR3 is CASSLGAPSATEAFF.

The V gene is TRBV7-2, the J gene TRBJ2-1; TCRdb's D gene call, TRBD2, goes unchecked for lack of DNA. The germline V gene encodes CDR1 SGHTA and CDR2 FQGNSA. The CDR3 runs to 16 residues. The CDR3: CASSSMTSGGSHEQFF.

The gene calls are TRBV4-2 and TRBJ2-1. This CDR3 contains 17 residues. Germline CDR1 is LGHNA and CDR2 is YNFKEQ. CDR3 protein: CASSQDPSRSSYNEQFF.

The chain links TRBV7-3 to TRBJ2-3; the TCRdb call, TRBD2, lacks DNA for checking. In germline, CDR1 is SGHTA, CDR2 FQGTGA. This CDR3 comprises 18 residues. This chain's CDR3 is CASSLGLAGGPSTDTQYF.

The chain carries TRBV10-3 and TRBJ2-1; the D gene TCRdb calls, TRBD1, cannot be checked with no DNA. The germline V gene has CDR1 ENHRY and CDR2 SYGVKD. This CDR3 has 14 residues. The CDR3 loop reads CATQGGGGLNEQFF.

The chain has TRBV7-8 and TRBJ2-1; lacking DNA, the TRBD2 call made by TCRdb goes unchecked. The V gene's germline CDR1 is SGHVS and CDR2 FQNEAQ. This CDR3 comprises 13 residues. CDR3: CASSLEVANEQFF.

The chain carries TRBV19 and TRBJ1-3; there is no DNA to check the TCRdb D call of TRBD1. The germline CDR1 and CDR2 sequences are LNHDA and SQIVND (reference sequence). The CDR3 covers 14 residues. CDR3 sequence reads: CASSISPRGNTIYF.

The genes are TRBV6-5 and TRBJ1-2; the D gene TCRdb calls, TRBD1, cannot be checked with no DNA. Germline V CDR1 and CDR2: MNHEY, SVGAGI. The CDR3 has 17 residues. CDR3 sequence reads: CASSYFAGAVANYGYTF.

The CDR3 loop reads CASTMPGTAGELFF. The V and J genes are TRBV5-1 and TRBJ2-2; no DNA is available, so the TRBD1 call from TCRdb remains unchecked. Germline CDR1 and CDR2: SGHRS and YFSETQ. This CDR3 spans 14 amino acids.

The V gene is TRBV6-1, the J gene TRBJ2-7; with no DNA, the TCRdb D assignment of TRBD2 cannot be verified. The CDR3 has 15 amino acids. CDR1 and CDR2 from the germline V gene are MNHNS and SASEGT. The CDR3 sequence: CASSSRRLGSYEQYF.

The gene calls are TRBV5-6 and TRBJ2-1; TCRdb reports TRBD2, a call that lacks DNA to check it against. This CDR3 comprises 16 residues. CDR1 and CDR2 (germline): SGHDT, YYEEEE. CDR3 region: CASSARSGSGFNEQFF.

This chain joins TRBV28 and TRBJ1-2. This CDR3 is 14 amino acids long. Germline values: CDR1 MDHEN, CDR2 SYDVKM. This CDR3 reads CASSAPDFGYGYTF.

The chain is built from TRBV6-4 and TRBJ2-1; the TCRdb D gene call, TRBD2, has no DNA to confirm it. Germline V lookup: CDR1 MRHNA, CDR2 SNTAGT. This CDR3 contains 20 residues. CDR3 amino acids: CASSRQGVRAGVGSSNEQFF.

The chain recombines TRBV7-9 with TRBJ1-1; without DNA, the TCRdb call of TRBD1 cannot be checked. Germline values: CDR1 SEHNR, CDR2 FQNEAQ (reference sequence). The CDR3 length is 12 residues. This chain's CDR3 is CASSLSRGEAFF.

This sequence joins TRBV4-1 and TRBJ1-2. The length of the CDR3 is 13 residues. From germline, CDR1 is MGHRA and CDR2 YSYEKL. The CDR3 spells CASSRAPNYGYTF.

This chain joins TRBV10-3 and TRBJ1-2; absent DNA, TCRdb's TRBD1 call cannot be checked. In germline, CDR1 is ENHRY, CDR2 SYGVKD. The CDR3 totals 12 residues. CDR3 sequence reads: CAISGTGDNWTF.

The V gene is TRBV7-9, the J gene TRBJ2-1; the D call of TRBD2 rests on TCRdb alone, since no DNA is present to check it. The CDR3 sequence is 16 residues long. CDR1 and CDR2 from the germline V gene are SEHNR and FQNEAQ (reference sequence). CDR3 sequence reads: CASSFRVSGSYNEQFF.

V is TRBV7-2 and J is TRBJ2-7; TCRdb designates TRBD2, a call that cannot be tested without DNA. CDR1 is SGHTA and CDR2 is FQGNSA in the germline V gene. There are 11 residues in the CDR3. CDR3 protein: CASSAGPTLFF.

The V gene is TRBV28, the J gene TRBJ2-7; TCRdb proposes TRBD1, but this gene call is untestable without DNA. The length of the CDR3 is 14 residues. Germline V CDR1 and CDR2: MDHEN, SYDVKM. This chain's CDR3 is CASSLAGVVMEQYF.

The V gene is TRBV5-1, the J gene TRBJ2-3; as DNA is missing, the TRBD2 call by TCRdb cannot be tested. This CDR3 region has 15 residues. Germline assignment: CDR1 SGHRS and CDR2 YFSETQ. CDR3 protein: CACSGLAGSRNTQYF. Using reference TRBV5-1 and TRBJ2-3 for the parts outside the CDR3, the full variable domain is KAGVTQTPRYLIKTRGQQVTLSCSPISGHRSVSWYQQTPGQGLQFLFEYFSETQRNKGNFPGRFSGRQFSNSRSEMNVSTLELGDSALYLCACSGLAGSRNTQYFGPGTRLTVL.

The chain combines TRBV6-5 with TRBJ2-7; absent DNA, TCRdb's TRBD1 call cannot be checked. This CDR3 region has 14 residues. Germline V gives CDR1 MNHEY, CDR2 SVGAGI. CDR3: CASSFRGVYFEQYF.

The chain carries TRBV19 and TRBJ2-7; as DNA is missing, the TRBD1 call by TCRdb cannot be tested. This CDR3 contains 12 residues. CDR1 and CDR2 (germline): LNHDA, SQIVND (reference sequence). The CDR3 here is CATRGTAYEQYF. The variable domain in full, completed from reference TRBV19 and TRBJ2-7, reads DGGITQSPKYLFRKEGQNVTLSCEQNLNHDAMYWYRQDPGQGLRLIYYSQIVNDFQKGDIAEGYSVSREKKESFPLTVTSAQKNPTAFYLCATRGTAYEQYFGPGTRLTVT.

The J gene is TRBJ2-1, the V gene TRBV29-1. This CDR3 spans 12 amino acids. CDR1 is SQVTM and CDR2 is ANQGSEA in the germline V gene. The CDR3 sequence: CSVEAGKNEQFF.

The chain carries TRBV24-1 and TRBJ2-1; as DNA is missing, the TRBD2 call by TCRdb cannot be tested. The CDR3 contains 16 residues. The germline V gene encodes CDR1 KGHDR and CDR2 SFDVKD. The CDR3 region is CATSDPKTSGYNEQFF.